This T cell receptor beta chain was documented in a study of blood T cell repertoires in COVID-19. Across the study: Donors in the United States, Italy and Spain gave samples during acute or convalescent COVID-19. T cells, B-cell-depleted T cells, or PBMCs supplied cDNA or gDNA.

Per the original methods: Using reference gene primer amplification, nucleated cell counts were estimated. Generated by immunoSEQ multiplex PCR, the TCRdb table keeps only in-frame clones and is missing some. V, J and clone size are those of that table, while D and trimming were read from the DNA. This table holds about 110,000 clones, approximately 89% found once. Input material: peripheral blood. The sequence came from a man between 40 and 49 years old with acute or convalescent COVID-19.

Here the CDR3 reads CASSHFSVATNEKLFF. The CDR3 region has the DNA TGTGCCAGCAGCCATTTTTCGGTAGCAACTAATGAAAAACTGTTTTTT. This chain uses TRBV14 with TRBJ1-4; no clear D. V shed 3 bases and J shed 0 bases, with 11 bases lying between them. Germline V lookup: CDR1 SGHDN, CDR2 FVKESK. This CDR3 contains 16 residues.